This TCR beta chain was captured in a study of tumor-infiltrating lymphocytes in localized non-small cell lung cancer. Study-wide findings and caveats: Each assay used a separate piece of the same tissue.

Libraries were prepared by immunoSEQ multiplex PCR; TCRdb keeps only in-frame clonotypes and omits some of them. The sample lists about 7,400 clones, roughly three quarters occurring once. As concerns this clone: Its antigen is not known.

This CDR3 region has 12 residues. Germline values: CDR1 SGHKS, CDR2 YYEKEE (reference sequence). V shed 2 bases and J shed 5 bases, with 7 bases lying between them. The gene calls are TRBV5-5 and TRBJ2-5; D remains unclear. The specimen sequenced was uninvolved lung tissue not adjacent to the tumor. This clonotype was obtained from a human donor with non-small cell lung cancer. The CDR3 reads CASSLGFETQYF. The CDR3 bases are TGTGCCAGCAGCTTAGGGTTTGAGACCCAGTACTTC.